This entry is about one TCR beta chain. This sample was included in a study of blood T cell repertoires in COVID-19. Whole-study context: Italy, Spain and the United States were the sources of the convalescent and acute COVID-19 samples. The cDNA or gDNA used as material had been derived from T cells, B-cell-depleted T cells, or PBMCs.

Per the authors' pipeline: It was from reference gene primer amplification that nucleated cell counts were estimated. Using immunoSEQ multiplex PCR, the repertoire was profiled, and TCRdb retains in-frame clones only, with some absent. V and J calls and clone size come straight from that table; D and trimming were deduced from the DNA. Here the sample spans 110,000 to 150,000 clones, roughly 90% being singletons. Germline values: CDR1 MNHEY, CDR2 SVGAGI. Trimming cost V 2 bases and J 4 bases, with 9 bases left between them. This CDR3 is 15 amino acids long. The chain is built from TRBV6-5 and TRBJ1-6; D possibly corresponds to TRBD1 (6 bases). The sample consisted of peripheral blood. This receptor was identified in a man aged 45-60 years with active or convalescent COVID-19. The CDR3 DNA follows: TGTGCCAGCAGTTACGGGGGACATTATAATTCACCCCTCCACTTT. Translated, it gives CASSYGGHYNSPLHF.